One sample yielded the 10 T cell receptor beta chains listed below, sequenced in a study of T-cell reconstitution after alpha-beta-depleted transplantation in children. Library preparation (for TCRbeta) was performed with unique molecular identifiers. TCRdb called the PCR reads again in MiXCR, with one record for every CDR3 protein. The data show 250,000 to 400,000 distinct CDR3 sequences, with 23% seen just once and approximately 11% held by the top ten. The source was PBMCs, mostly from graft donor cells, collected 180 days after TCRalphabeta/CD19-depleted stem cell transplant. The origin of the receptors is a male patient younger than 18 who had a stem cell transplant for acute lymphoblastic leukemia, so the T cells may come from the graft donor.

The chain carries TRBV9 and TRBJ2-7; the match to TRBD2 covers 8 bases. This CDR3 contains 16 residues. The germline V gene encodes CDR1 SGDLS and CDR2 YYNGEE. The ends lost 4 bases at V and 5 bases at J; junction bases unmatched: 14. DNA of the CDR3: TGTGCCAGCAGCTCCCTCCCGCTGAGCGGGAGCCACGAGCAGTACTTC. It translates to CASSSLPLSGSHEQYF.

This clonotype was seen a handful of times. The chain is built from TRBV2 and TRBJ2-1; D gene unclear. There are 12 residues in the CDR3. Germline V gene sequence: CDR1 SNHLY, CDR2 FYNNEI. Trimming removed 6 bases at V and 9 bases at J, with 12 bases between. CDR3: CASSQSQVEQFF. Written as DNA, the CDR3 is TGTGCCAGCAGCCAAAGCCAGGTTGAGCAGTTCTTC. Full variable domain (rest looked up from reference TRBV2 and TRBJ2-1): EPEVTQTPSHQVTQMGQEVILRCVPISNHLYFYWYRQILGQKVEFLVSFYNNEISEKSEIFDDQFSVERPDGSNFTLKIRSTKLEDSAMYFCASSQSQVEQFFGPGTRLTVL.

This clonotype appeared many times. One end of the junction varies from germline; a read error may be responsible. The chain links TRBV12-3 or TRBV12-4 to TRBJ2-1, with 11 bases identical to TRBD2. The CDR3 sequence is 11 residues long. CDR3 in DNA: TGTGCCAGCAGCTACCGGACTAGCGGGCTCTTC. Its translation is CASSYRTSGLF.

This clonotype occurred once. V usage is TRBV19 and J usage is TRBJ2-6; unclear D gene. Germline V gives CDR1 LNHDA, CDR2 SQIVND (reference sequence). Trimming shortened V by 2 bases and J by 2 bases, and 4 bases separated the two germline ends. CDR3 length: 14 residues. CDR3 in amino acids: CASSIRAGANVLTF. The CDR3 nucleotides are TGTGCCAGTAGTATAAGAGCTGGGGCCAACGTCCTGACTTTC.

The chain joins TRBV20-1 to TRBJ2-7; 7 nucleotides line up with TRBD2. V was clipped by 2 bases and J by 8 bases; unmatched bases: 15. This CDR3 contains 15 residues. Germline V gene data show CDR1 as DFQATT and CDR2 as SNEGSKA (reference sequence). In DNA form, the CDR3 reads TGCAGTGCTAGACCAGGACTAGGAGGCCCTGGGAAGCAGTACTTC. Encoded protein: CSARPGLGGPGKQYF.

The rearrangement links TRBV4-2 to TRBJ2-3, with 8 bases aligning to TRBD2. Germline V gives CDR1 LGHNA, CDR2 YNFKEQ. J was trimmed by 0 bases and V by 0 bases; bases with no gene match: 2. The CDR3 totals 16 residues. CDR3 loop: CASSQEAGGSTDTQYF. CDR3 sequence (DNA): TGTGCCAGCAGCCAAGAGGCGGGAGGCAGCACAGATACGCAGTATTTT.

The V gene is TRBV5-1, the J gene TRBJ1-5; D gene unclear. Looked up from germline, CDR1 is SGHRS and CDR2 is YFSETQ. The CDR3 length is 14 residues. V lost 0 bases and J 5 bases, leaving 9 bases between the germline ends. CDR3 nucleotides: TGCGCCAGCAGCTTGGGGCCCGACCATCAGCCCCAGCATTTT. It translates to CASSLGPDHQPQHF.

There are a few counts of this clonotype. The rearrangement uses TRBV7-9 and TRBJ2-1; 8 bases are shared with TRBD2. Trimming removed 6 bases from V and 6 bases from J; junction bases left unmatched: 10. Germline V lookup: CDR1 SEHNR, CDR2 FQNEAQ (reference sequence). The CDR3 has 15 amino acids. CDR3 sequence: CASRSSGLAGNEQFF. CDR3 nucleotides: TGTGCCAGCAGATCTAGCGGGTTAGCAGGCAATGAGCAGTTCTTC.

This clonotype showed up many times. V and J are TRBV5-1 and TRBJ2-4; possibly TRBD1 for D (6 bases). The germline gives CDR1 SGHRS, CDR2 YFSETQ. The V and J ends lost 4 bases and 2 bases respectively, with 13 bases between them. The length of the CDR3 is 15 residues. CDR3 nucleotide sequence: TGCGCCAGCAGCGAAGGACAGTCTCCCAAAAACATTCAGTACTTC. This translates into CASSEGQSPKNIQYF.

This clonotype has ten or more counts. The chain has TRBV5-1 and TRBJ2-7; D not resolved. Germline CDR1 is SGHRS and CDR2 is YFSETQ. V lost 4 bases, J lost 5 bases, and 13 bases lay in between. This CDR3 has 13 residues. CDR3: CASSHGMGHEQYF. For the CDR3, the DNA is TGCGCCAGCAGCCATGGGATGGGCCACGAGCAGTACTTC.